The T cell receptor beta chain described here comes from a study of blood T cell repertoires in COVID-19. V lost 4 bases to trimming and J lost 6 bases; unmatched junction nucleotides: 5. CDR1 SGHRS and CDR2 YFSETQ come from the germline V gene. The CDR3 runs 16 residues. Per the study methods: For nucleated cells, counts were estimated from reference gene primer amplification. Sequenced by immunoSEQ multiplex PCR; TCRdb stores in-frame clones only, minus some. V and J calls and clone size come straight from that table; D and trimming were deduced from the DNA. The sample includes around 310,000 clones, 90% of them seen just once.

This clonotype was sampled from a woman in her thirties or forties with COVID-19, enrolled during active disease. Sequenced sample: peripheral blood. The V call is TRBV5-1, the J call TRBJ2-1; 15 positions match TRBD2. The CDR3 DNA follows: TGCGCCAGCAGCCCGGGACTAGCGGGAGGCCCCAATGAGCAGTTCTTC. It yields the protein CASSPGLAGGPNEQFF.